This passage covers 3 T cell receptor beta chains from one sample sequenced in a study of T cells after yellow fever vaccination. TCRdb re-analysed the 5' RACE reads in MiXCR, keeping a single row per CDR3 protein. The sample shows hundreds of thousands of distinct CDR3 sequences, roughly an eighth of them seen only once. The sequences come from PBMCs, collected on the day of the yellow fever booster vaccination. The receptor set was obtained from a man aged 30-40 years who received the YFV17D yellow fever vaccine.

The genes are TRBV2 and TRBJ2-3, with 7 nucleotides matching TRBD2. CDR3 length: 15 residues. CDR1 and CDR2 (germline): SNHLY, FYNNEI. V dropped 7 bases and J dropped 7; count of bases not matched to a gene: 14. Here the CDR3 reads CASTAGRVLLNTQYF. CDR3 nucleotides: TGTGCCAGCACGGCAGGGAGGGTTCTCCTGAATACGCAGTATTTT. The full variable domain, rest sourced from reference TRBV2 and TRBJ2-3, is EPEVTQTPSHQVTQMGQEVILRCVPISNHLYFYWYRQILGQKVEFLVSFYNNEISEKSEIFDDQFSVERPDGSNFTLKIRSTKLEDSAMYFCASTAGRVLLNTQYFGPGTRLTVL.

This clonotype was observed a handful of times. Written as DNA, the CDR3 is TGCGCCAGCAGCTTCCTTCAGGGGAAATGGGATACGCAGTATTTT. Protein sequence: CASSFLQGKWDTQYF. V usage is TRBV5-1 and J usage is TRBJ2-3; perhaps TRBD1 as D (6 bases). The CDR3 extends over 15 amino acids. CDR1 is SGHRS, CDR2 YFSETQ, per germline. Trimming stripped 2 bases from V and 6 bases from J, with 16 bases between.

This clonotype came up a few times. The chain couples TRBV9 to TRBJ2-1; 11 nucleotides agree with TRBD2. V shed 3 bases and J 8 bases; nucleotides not matched to a gene: 4. The CDR3 runs to 14 residues. CDR1 is SGDLS, CDR2 YYNGEE, per germline. In DNA, the CDR3 is TGTGCCAGCAGCGAGGGGACTAGCGGCGATGAGCAGTTCTTC. As protein: CASSEGTSGDEQFF.